This entry features one T cell receptor (beta chain) sequence. Its antigen remains unidentified. Expansion with viral peptide pools was applied to antigen-specific CD4+ T cells by the ViraFEST assay prior to sequencing. Culture lasted approximately 10 days before CD4+ T cell isolation. PCR confirmed that the person was infected with SARS-CoV-2 between March and December 2020. The culture medium for 2 million or so PBMC per well included approximately 10 IU/ml IL-2 and about 9.1 ug/ml peptides. The data derive from a study of vaccination effects on CD4 cells after COVID-19. Here immunoSEQ multiplex PCR was the method, and the copy in TCRdb shows in-frame clones only, minus some. The sample records 55,000 to 90,000 clones, 73% being singletons. Points from the study as a whole: There was marked clonal contraction among infection- and vaccine-induced clones late after vaccination.

The V end was cut by 4 bases, the J end by 0 bases, with 13 bases between. Germline-derived CDR1 and CDR2 are MNHEY and SVGAGI. This CDR3 has 15 residues. Sequenced here: CD4+ T cells from PBMCs cultured with HIV peptides, sampled before COVID-19 vaccination. The subset was: HIV-1 Nef peptide pool negative control/reference culture. J is TRBJ2-7 and V is TRBV6-5; tentative D call: TRBD1 (6 bases). The clonotype was recovered from a human donor who had a prior SARS-CoV-2 infection. The CDR3, as DNA: TGTGCCAGCAGTTCAACAGGGTTTTCCTCCTACGAGCAGTACTTC. It codes for CASSSTGFSSYEQYF.